This T cell receptor (beta chain) was recorded in a study of T-cell reconstitution after alpha-beta-depleted transplantation in children. The ends were cut back, 2 bases at V and 1 base at J, with 14 bases in the middle. Germline V CDR1 and CDR2: LNHNV, YYDKDF (reference sequence). The CDR3 is made up of 16 amino acids. Unique molecular identifiers featured in how the TCRbeta library was prepared. TCRdb reprocessed the PCR reads via MiXCR and lists one record per CDR3 protein. This sample yields around 500,000 distinct CDR3 sequences, of which around 13% are seen a single time; about 6% belongs to the top ten.

This specimen was PBMCs from the stem cell graft donor, taken from the stem cell graft. This clonotype was obtained from a human donor who donated a stem cell graft to a child with combined immunodeficiency. The rearrangement uses TRBV15 and TRBJ2-5; maybe TRBD2 (7 bases). CDR3 sequence reads: CATSRSGGAFQETQYF. DNA for the CDR3: TGTGCCACCAGCAGATCTGGGGGGGCTTTCCAAGAGACCCAGTACTTC.